Presented here are 4 T cell receptor beta chains from one specimen sequenced in a study of OX40 agonist ivuxolimab in advanced cancers. Produced via immunoSEQ multiplex PCR; TCRdb's table is partial and in-frame only. There are roughly 46,000 clones in the sample; 88% occur only once, and approximately 50% lies in the top ten. Sequencing used CD4+ or CD8+ T cells sorted from blood, obtained in a trial of the OX40 agonist ivuxolimab. The receptor source for this set is an adult with an advanced solid tumor such as melanoma, head and neck, liver or kidney cancer.

The CDR3 loop is CASSLSGSFGEQYF. Written as DNA, the CDR3 is TGTGCCAGCAGTTTATCCGGGTCCTTTGGCGAGCAGTACTTC. The chain employs TRBV27 and TRBJ2-7; D gene uncertain. CDR1 and CDR2 (germline): MNHEY, SMNVEV (reference sequence). The V end lost 0 bases, the J end lost 6 bases, and 12 bases lay between the germline ends. The CDR3 consists of 14 residues.

The genes are TRBV4-1 and TRBJ1-2; D possibly corresponds to TRBD1 (5 bases). V lost 2 bases and J 7 bases, leaving 17 bases between the germline ends. Germline V gives CDR1 MGHRA, CDR2 YSYEKL. The CDR3 sequence is 15 residues long. The CDR3 DNA sequence: TGCGCCAGCAGCCAACCTACAGGAGCTCGTGGTGGCTACACCTTC. Amino acid sequence: CASSQPTGARGGYTF.

The gene calls are TRBV5-1 and TRBJ2-1; TRBD2 matches 7 bases. CDR1 SGHRS and CDR2 YFSETQ come from the germline V gene. J was trimmed by 2 bases and V by 4 bases; bases with no gene match: 9. This CDR3 spans 16 amino acids. Here the CDR3 reads CASSSTSGATYNEQFF. As DNA, the CDR3 is TGCGCCAGCAGCAGCACGAGCGGGGCTACCTACAATGAGCAGTTCTTC.

The chain uses TRBV11-3 and TRBJ2-3; the D gene could be TRBD1 or TRBD2 (5 bases each). Germline V gives CDR1 SGHNT, CDR2 YENEEA. There are 15 residues in the CDR3. V lost 4 bases, J lost 2 bases, and 13 bases lay in between. CDR3 sequence reads: CASSSGTTSTDTQYF. DNA of the CDR3: TGTGCCAGCAGCTCGGGGACCACCTCCACAGATACGCAGTATTTT.